The present TCR beta chain was sequenced within a study of neurological immune-mediated disorders. Broader study findings: In HTLV-1-associated myelopathy, TCR clonal expansion was greatest, whereas multiple sclerosis had the least, falling below healthy controls. It was the repertoires of 18 of 34 multiple sclerosis patients that phylogenetic grouping placed in one related-CDR3 cluster, which is a possible signature.

The making of cDNA relied on 5'RACE with 10-nucleotide random UMIs. TCRdb reprocessed the 5' RACE reads via MiXCR and lists one record per CDR3 protein. The profile shows about 80,000 distinct CDR3 sequences, 5.8% of them singletons. This clonotype was recorded many times. Its antigen remains unidentified. This CDR3 region has 15 residues. Germline V gene data show CDR1 as SGHRS and CDR2 as YFSETQ. Deletions cut 1 base from V and 5 bases from J, with 12 bases between. Sample time point: longitudinal time-point 2. V and J are TRBV5-1 and TRBJ2-2; TRBD1 might be the D (6 bases). The sample consisted of PBMCs. This sequence was found in a woman aged 55-70 years with multiple sclerosis. CDR3 amino acids: CASSLRTERTGELFF. CDR3 in DNA: TGCGCCAGCAGCTTGAGGACAGAGAGGACCGGGGAGCTGTTTTTT.